The 5 T cell receptor beta chains listed next were all sequenced from one sample in a study of T cell responses to AZD1222 COVID-19 vaccine. The method was immunoSEQ multiplex PCR; TCRdb's version includes in-frame clones alone and lacks a portion of them. The table lists approximately 150,000 clones, approximately 90% of them singletons. This material consisted of peripheral blood, taken on day 0 of AZD1222 vaccination. Receptors were obtained from an adult in good health.

This rearrangement joins TRBV7-6 to TRBJ1-2, with D possibly matching TRBD1 (6 bases). The V gene lost 0 bases and the J gene lost 0 bases, with 17 bases spanning the gap. There are 18 residues in the CDR3. The V gene's germline CDR1 is SGHVS and CDR2 FNYEAQ. CDR3 DNA sequence: TGTGCCAGCAGCTTAGCGCCCTCACAGGGAGTAGCTAACTATGGCTACACCTTC. Protein product: CASSLAPSQGVANYGYTF.

The chain links TRBV7-3 to TRBJ2-1; maybe TRBD2 (6 bases). V was shortened by 0 bases and J by 5 bases, with 20 bases between the two germline ends. Germline CDR1 and CDR2: SGHTA and FQGTGA. This CDR3 region has 18 residues. The CDR3 sequence is CASSLTRTGLSIDNEQFF. CDR3 nucleotide sequence: TGTGCCAGCAGCTTAACGAGGACCGGACTATCCATCGACAATGAGCAGTTCTTC.

The rearrangement joins TRBV27 to TRBJ2-7; TRBD2 matches at 7 bases. The CDR3 covers 14 residues. The V gene end was trimmed by 5 bases and the J gene end by 2 bases; junction bases not matched to a gene: 6. CDR1 and CDR2 from the germline V gene are MNHEY and SMNVEV (reference sequence). For the CDR3, the DNA is TGTGCCAGCAGTGGACTAGGCACCCCCTACGAGCAGTACTTC. It encodes CASSGLGTPYEQYF.

This clone showed up just once. The rearrangement links TRBV20-1 to TRBJ2-2; 10 nucleotides align to TRBD2. V lost 3 bases and J lost 6; bases outside the gene matches: 13. The CDR3 covers 17 residues. Germline-derived CDR1 and CDR2 are DFQATT and SNEGSKA (reference sequence). CDR3: CSASVTPGLANPGELFF. DNA for the CDR3: TGCAGTGCTAGTGTAACCCCGGGACTAGCGAATCCCGGGGAGCTGTTTTTT.

The V gene is TRBV12-3 or TRBV12-4, the J gene TRBJ2-7; the match to TRBD1 covers 8 bases. CDR3 length equals 13 residues. V shed 7 bases and J 1 base; nucleotides not matched to a gene: 3. CDR3 residues: CASTWDRSYEQYF. The CDR3 DNA reads TGTGCCAGCACCTGGGACAGGTCCTACGAGCAGTACTTC.